The 17 T cell receptor beta chains given below trace back to one sample, sequenced in a study of response to subunit inactivated influenza vaccine. TCRdb independently ran MiXCR on the RT-PCR reads; one entry per CDR3 protein. This sample has a few hundred thousand distinct CDR3 sequences; 13% to 15% occur once, and the top ten carry over 8.5%. Source: PBMCs from blood, taken about 11 days after vaccination. These receptors were obtained from a man aged 50-60 years who received an inactivated influenza vaccine.

The chain carries TRBV15 and TRBJ1-5; D is unresolved. The V end lost 0 bases, the J end lost 7 bases, and 7 bases lay between the germline ends. Germline V gene lookup returns CDR1 LNHNV and CDR2 YYDKDF (reference sequence). This CDR3 contains 13 residues. The CDR3 region has the DNA TGTGCCACCAGCAGAGAGGGGAGGCAGCCCCAGCATTTT. It encodes CATSREGRQPQHF.

In its sample, this clonotype was seen a few times. In DNA form, the CDR3 reads TGTGCCAGCAGTGATCTAGCGGAATCCGGGGAGCTGTTTTTT. Protein: CASSDLAESGELFF. The chain joins TRBV25-1 to TRBJ2-2; 7 bases agree with TRBD2. Germline values: CDR1 MGHDK, CDR2 SYGVNS. CDR3 length: 14 residues. With 3 bases clipped from V and 6 bases from J, the junction kept 4 bases outside the gene matches.

The chain employs TRBV12-3 or TRBV12-4 and TRBJ2-5, with D possibly being TRBD1 (6 bases). The germline V and J ends were trimmed by 3 bases and 4 bases, with 12 bases remaining between them. The CDR3 covers 14 residues. The CDR3 DNA follows: TGTGCCAGCAGTTTCGGCAGGGGCGCAGAGACCCAGTACTTC. Its protein is CASSFGRGAETQYF.

This clonotype was seen a few times. The CDR3: CASSLRLASEQYF. The CDR3 DNA is TGTGCCAGCAGTTTAAGACTAGCCTCCGAGCAGTACTTC. V is TRBV12-3 or TRBV12-4 and J is TRBJ2-7, with TRBD2 matching 7 bases. This CDR3 spans 13 amino acids. The V and J ends lost 2 bases and 6 bases, in that order; junction bases with no gene match: 4.

This chain joins TRBV7-8 and TRBJ1-5; D is unclear. CDR3 length: 15 amino acids. Trimming took off 5 bases at V and 0 bases at J, with 11 bases between the two ends. Germline values: CDR1 SGHVS, CDR2 FQNEAQ. The CDR3 DNA reads TGTGCCAGCAGCCTTACTCCCAATAGCAATCAGCCCCAGCATTTT. The encoded protein is CASSLTPNSNQPQHF.

This clonotype was picked up a small number of times. The chain links TRBV10-3 to TRBJ2-2; 11 bases line up with TRBD1. J gave up 4 bases and V 4 bases, and 2 bases lay outside the gene matches. CDR3 size: 15 residues. CDR1 ENHRY and CDR2 SYGVKD come from the germline V gene. The CDR3 sequence: CAISAGTGGTGELFF. CDR3 DNA: TGTGCCATCAGTGCCGGGACAGGGGGCACCGGGGAGCTGTTTTTT.

This clonotype has a count of ten or more. The CDR3 bases are TGTGCCAGCAGCTTGACCCCCAGCTCCTACGAGCAGTACTTC. This codes for CASSLTPSSYEQYF. The chain uses TRBV7-6 and TRBJ2-7; no reliable D call. The CDR3 is 14 residues long. From germline, CDR1 is SGHVS and CDR2 FNYEAQ. V dropped 3 bases and J dropped 0 bases, with 9 bases sitting between them.

This chain connects TRBV5-1 to TRBJ2-7, with 10 bases fitting TRBD2. Germline-derived CDR1 and CDR2 are SGHRS and YFSETQ. The CDR3 consists of 15 residues. Trimming took 4 bases from V and 3 from J; bases not matched to a gene: 7. The CDR3 loop is CASSPRTSGYYEQYF. CDR3 nucleotide sequence: TGCGCCAGCAGCCCAAGGACTAGCGGATACTACGAGCAGTACTTC.

The chain carries TRBV3-1 and TRBJ2-7, with D perhaps TRBD1 (5 bases). Germline CDR1 is LGHDT and CDR2 is YNNKEL (reference sequence). The V gene lost 1 base and the J gene lost 7 bases, with 11 bases spanning the gap. The CDR3 has 13 amino acids. This CDR3 is CASSQVGRSEQYF. As DNA, the CDR3 is TGTGCCAGCAGCCAAGTGGGGCGGTCTGAGCAGTACTTC.

This clonotype turned up a few times. The chain links TRBV24-1 to TRBJ2-2; maybe TRBD1 (6 bases). CDR3 length equals 14 residues. CDR1 KGHDR and CDR2 SFDVKD come from the germline V gene. Trimming stripped 5 bases from V and 4 bases from J, with 10 bases between. In nucleotides, the CDR3 is TGTGCCACCAGTGCAGGGGTCGGCACCGGGGAGCTGTTTTTT. Translated: CATSAGVGTGELFF.

The chain combines TRBV19 with TRBJ2-5; 7 bases match TRBD1. This CDR3 comprises 15 residues. Trimming took 5 bases from V and 1 from J; bases not matched to a gene: 7. Looked up from germline, CDR1 is LNHDA and CDR2 is SQIVND (reference sequence). The CDR3 loop is CASSVTGTAQETQYF. CDR3 bases: TGTGCCAGTAGTGTCACCGGGACAGCCCAAGAGACCCAGTACTTC.

In DNA, the CDR3 is TGTGCCAGCAGTTACTCCTCGGGACAGTACTACGAGCAGTACTTC. Its translation: CASSYSSGQYYEQYF. This rearrangement joins TRBV6-5 to TRBJ2-7; TRBD1 aligns across 7 bases. The germline CDR1 and CDR2 sequences are MNHEY and SVGAGI. V was clipped by 0 bases and J by 3 bases; unmatched bases: 5. CDR3 length equals 15 residues.

This clonotype appeared a few times. The V gene is TRBV5-1, the J gene TRBJ1-1; the match to TRBD1 covers 8 bases. Germline values: CDR1 SGHRS, CDR2 YFSETQ. The CDR3 consists of 15 residues. V shed 4 bases and J 5 bases; nucleotides not matched to a gene: 10. This CDR3 is CASSQPDRQGTEAFF. The DNA for the CDR3 is TGCGCCAGCAGCCAACCAGACAGACAGGGGACTGAAGCTTTCTTT.

This clonotype has more than one count but fewer than ten. The CDR3 here is CASSLTTPSTDTQYF. The CDR3 bases are TGCGCCAGCAGCTTGACCACCCCTAGCACAGATACGCAGTATTTT. The chain has TRBV5-1 and TRBJ2-3; D gene ambiguous. The CDR3 sequence is 15 residues long. Trimming took 1 base from V and 0 from J, leaving 9 bases between them. The germline gives CDR1 SGHRS, CDR2 YFSETQ.

The chain carries TRBV20-1 and TRBJ2-7; 7 bases match TRBD1. The CDR3 covers 15 residues. Per the germline V gene, CDR1 is DFQATT and CDR2 is SNEGSKA (reference sequence). Trimming cost V 3 bases and J 3 bases; bases outside gene matches: 11. CDR3 bases: TGCAGTGCTAGGTCCCCCACAGGGGCAATCTACGAGCAGTACTTC. Translated, it gives CSARSPTGAIYEQYF.

The rearrangement links TRBV20-1 to TRBJ2-7, with a possible D match to TRBD1 (7 bases). Trimming took off 3 bases at V and 6 bases at J, with 12 bases between the two ends. Germline assignment: CDR1 DFQATT and CDR2 SNEGSKA (reference sequence). CDR3 length equals 12 residues. The CDR3 bases are TGCAGTGCTAGCGGGAGACAGGGCGAGCAGTACTTC. Protein sequence: CSASGRQGEQYF.

The chain has TRBV20-1 and TRBJ2-1, with no clear D. Germline V gene lookup returns CDR1 DFQATT and CDR2 SNEGSKA (reference sequence). The V and J ends lost 1 base and 2 bases respectively, with 12 bases between them. The CDR3 is 15 residues long. CDR3 in amino acids: CSARVSESTYNEQFF. CDR3 DNA sequence: TGCAGTGCTAGAGTTTCGGAATCTACCTACAATGAGCAGTTCTTC.